This T cell receptor beta chain emerged from a study of human T cells and chemical hapten exposure. From the RACE reads, TCRdb called clonotypes with MiXCR, one entry per CDR3 protein. The sample records about 82,000 distinct CDR3 sequences, around a tenth being singletons. Looked up from germline, CDR1 is SQVTM and CDR2 is ANQGSEA. CDR3 length: 14 amino acids. V dropped 0 bases and J dropped 8; count of bases not matched to a gene: 6. Time point noted: patch test 1, 2 weeks after DPC sensitization. Described treatment: therapeutic diphenylcyclopropenone sensitization with weekly scalp DPC. This clonotype has more than one count but fewer than ten.

The sample in question was whole blood, obtained in connection with sensitization to the hapten diphenylcyclopropenone (DPC). The clonotype was recovered from a woman in her forties or fifties with alopecia areata. Some clones in this sample may be carry-over from other donors' samples. The rearrangement joins TRBV29-1 to TRBJ1-4, with 7 positions matching TRBD1. The CDR3 loop reads CSVEDLAGGEKLFF. The CDR3 coding sequence is TGCAGCGTTGAAGATTTGGCAGGGGGAGAAAAACTGTTTTTT. Filled out from reference TRBV29-1 and TRBJ1-4, the complete variable domain reads SAVISQKPSRDICQRGTSLTIQCQVDSQVTMMFWYRQQPGQSLTLIATANQGSEATYESGFVIDKFPISRPNLTFSTLTVSNMSPEDSSIYLCSVEDLAGGEKLFFGSGTQLSVL.